These T cell receptor beta chains were read from a single sample in a study of blood T cell repertoires in COVID-19. Sequencing used immunoSEQ multiplex PCR; TCRdb keeps in-frame clones, though not all of them. The sample shows 380,000 or so clones, about 89% of them seen only once. Sequencing was done on a sample of peripheral blood. The receptors here all came from a middle-aged man with acute or convalescent COVID-19. CDR3s leave out the opening cysteine and the closing phenylalanine or tryptophan. Each record gives: V gene, D gene, CDR3 protein. D genes are given only for firm matches.

>TRBV2|.
ASSEGGKLF
>TRBV3-1/TRBV3-2|TRBD1
ASSPGQGDDNEQF
>TRBV4-1|TRBD1
ASSQMPGTGAYEQY
>TRBV5-1|TRBD2
ASSLEAGLAGRGEQF
>TRBV19|.
ASSRPDGEWSEAF
>TRBV18|.
ASSYQGRNTEAF
>TRBV10-3|TRBD1
AISEFDPGQEHNQPQH
>TRBV5-5|TRBD1
ASSPGTGGYNEQF
>TRBV14|TRBD1
ASSQESWDRVKYGYT
>TRBV27|TRBD1
ASSFSGGNYGYT
>TRBV5-4|TRBD2
ASSAPGLAGGRGELF
>TRBV27|.
ASSFREHNSPLH
>TRBV9|.
ASSVDGAAGVIQY
>TRBV6-2/TRBV6-3|.
ASSYSGQGSQPQH
>TRBV27|TRBD2
ASSLYLADKNIQY
>TRBV4-2|.
ASSQEHRTQTYEQY
>TRBV13|.
ASSPRPGRGETQY
>TRBV27|.
ASSLKTLIALSGANVLT
>TRBV7-9|.
ASSLYGTGPLNEQF
>TRBV6-7|.
ASSYSRRGISSYNSPLH
>TRBV5-8|.
ASSPLGGRGYTEAF
>TRBV10-1|.
ASSDGSGNTIY
>TRBV6-5|TRBD1
ASSRTGTGPYGYT
>TRBV21-1|.
ASSKVGTQTPYLGANVLT
>TRBV18|TRBD1
ASSLGTGTSGNTIY
>TRBV7-6|TRBD2
ASSLGGPSGYNEQF
>TRBV10-3|TRBD2
AISDSGASYEQY
>TRBV12-5|.
ASGWTRDSQF
>TRBV5-1|.
ASSPQNTGELF
>TRBV28|.
ASTARGFEQY
>TRBV4-2|TRBD1
ASSLPGQRNTIY
>TRBV28|.
ASRPAFRDTKGNEQF